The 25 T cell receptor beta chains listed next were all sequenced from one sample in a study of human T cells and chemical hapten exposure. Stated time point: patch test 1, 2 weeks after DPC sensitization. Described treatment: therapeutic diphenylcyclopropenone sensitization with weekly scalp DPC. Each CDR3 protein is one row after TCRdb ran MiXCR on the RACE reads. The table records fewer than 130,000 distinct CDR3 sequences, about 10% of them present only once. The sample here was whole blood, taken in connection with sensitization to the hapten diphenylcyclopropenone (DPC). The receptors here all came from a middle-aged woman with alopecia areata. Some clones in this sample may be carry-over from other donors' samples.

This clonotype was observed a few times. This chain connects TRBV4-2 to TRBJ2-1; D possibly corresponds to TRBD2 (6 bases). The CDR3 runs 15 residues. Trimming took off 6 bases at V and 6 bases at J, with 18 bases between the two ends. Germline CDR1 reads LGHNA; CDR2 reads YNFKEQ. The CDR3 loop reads CASSRDFPASNEQFF. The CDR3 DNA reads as TGTGCCAGCAGTCGGGACTTTCCCGCATCCAATGAGCAGTTCTTC.

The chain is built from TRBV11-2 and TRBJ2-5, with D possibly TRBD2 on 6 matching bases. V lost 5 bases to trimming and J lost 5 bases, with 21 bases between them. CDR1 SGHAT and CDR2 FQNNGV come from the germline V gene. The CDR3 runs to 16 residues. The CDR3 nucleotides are TGTGCCAGCAGCGGCCCGGGGGAAGAGGCTTGGGAGACCCAGTACTTC. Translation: CASSGPGEEAWETQYF.

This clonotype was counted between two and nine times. This chain's CDR3 is CASITPGPYEAFF. CDR3 bases: TGTGCCAGCATCACCCCAGGGCCATATGAAGCTTTCTTT. V usage is TRBV2 and J usage is TRBJ1-1; the D gene is possibly TRBD1 (5 bases). Between the trimmed V and J ends, which lost 7 bases and 7 bases, there was a span of 16 bases. CDR3 length equals 13 residues. Germline lookup yields CDR1 SNHLY and CDR2 FYNNEI.

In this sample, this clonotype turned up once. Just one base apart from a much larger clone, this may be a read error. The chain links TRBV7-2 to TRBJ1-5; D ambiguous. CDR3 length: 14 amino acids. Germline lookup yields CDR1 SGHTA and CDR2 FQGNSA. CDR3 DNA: TGTGCCAGCAACCCCGTGGGAAGCAATCAGCCCCGGCATTTT. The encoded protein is CASNPVGSNQPRHF. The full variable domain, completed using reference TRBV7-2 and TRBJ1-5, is GAGVSQSPSNKVTEKGKDVELRCDPISGHTALYWYRQSLGQGLEFLIYFQGNSAPDKSGLPSDRFSAERTGGSVSTLTIQRTQQEDSAVYLCASNPVGSNQPRHFGDGTRLSIL.

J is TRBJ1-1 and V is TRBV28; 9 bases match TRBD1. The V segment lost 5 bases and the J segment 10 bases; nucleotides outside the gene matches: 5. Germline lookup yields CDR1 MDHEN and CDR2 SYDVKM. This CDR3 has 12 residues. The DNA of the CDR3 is TGTGCCAGCAGTACAGGGGGCGAAGCAGCTTTCTTT. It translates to CASSTGGEAAFF.

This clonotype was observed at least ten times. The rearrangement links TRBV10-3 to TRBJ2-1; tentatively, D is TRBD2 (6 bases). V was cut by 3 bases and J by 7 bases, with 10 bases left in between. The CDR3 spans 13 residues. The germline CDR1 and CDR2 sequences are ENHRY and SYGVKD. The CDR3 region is CAISDGGTNEQFF. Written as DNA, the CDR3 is TGTGCCATCAGTGACGGGGGAACTAATGAGCAGTTCTTC.

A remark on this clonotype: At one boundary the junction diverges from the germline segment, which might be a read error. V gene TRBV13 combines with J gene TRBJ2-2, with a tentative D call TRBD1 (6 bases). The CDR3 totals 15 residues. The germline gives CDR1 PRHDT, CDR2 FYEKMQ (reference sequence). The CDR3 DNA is TGTGCTAGCGAATCTGGGGGCGTTACAACCGGGGAGCTGGTTTTT. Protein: CASESGGVTTGELVF.

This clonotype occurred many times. The CDR3 nucleotides are TGTGCCAGCAGCCTCCCCGTGTTGGATACGCAGTATTTT. Protein sequence: CASSLPVLDTQYF. The V and J genes are TRBV7-2 and TRBJ2-3, with unresolved D. Trimming shortened V by 5 bases and J by 6 bases, and 12 bases separated the two germline ends. The germline V gene encodes CDR1 SGHTA and CDR2 FQGNSA. CDR3 size: 13 residues.

The CDR3, as DNA: TGCAGTGCTAGAGATCCTCTAGCGGGGTCCGATGAGCAGTTCTTC. Amino acid sequence: CSARDPLAGSDEQFF. The chain has TRBV20-1 and TRBJ2-1, with 9 nucleotides matching TRBD2. The CDR3 runs to 15 residues. V trimming: 0 bases; J trimming: 8 bases; junction bases outside the gene matches: 8. In germline, CDR1 is DFQATT, CDR2 SNEGSKA (reference sequence).

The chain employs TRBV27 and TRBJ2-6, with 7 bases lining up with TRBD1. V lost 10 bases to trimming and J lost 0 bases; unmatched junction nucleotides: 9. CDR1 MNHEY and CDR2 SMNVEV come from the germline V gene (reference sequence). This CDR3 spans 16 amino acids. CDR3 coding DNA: TGTGCCACCGGGACAGCCACCCTCTCTGGGGCCAACGTCCTGACTTTC. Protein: CATGTATLSGANVLTF. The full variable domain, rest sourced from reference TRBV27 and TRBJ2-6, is EAQVTQNPRYLITVTGKKLTVTCSQNMNHEYMSWYRQDPGLGLRQIYYSMNVEVTDKGDVPEGYKVSRKEKRNFPLILESPSPNQTSLYFCATGTATLSGANVLTFGAGSRLTVL.

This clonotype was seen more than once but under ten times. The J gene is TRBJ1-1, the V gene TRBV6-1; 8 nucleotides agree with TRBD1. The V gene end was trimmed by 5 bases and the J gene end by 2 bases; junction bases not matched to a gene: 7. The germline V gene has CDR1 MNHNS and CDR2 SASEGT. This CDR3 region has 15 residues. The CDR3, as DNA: TGTGCCAGCAGTCCCTGGGACAGGATAAACACTGAAGCTTTCTTT. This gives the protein CASSPWDRINTEAFF.

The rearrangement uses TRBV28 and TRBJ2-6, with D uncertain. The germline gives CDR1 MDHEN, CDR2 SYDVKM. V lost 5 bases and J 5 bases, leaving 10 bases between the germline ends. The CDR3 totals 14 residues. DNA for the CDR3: TGTGCCAGCAGTACCCCCCTAAGGGCCAACGTCCTGACTTTC. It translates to CASSTPLRANVLTF.

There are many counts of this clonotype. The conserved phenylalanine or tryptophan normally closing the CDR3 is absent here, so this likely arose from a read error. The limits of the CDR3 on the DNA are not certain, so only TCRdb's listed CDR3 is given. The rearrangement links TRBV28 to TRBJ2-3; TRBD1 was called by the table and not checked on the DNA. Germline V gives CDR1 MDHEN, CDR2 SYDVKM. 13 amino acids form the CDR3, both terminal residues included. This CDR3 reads CASIPSGGTAERI.

The CDR3 DNA follows: TGTGCCAGCTCGGTGCGGAGTTCTTACTCTCACACCGGGGAGCTGTTTTTT. This sequence encodes CASSVRSSYSHTGELFF. This chain joins TRBV12-3 or TRBV12-4 and TRBJ2-2, with D uncertain. Trimming cost V 8 bases and J 3 bases, with 22 bases left between them. There are 17 residues in the CDR3.

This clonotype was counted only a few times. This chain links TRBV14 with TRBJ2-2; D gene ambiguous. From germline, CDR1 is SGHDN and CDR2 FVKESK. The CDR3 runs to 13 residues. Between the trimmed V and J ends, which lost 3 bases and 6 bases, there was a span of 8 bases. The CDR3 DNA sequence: TGTGCCAGCAGCCACAGACCCCCCGGGGAGCTGTTTTTT. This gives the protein CASSHRPPGELFF.

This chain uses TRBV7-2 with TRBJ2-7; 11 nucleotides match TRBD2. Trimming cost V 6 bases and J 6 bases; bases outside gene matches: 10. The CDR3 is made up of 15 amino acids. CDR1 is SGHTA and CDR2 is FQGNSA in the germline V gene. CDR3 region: CASRANSGRAVEQYF. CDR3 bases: TGTGCCAGCAGGGCGAATAGCGGGAGGGCCGTCGAGCAGTACTTC.

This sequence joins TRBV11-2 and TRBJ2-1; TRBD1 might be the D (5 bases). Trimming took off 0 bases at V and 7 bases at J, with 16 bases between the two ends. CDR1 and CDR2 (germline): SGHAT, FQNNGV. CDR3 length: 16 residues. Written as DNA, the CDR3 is TGTGCCAGCAGCTTAGAAGTCAGGGCCGTTATGAATGAGCAGTTCTTC. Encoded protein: CASSLEVRAVMNEQFF.

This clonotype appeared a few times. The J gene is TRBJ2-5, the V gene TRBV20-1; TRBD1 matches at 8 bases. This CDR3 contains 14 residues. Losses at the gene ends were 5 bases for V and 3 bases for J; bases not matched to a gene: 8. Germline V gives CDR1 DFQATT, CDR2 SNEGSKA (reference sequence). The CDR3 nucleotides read TGCAGTGCTGTCCCGGGACAGGAGAAAGAGACCCAGTACTTC. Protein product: CSAVPGQEKETQYF.

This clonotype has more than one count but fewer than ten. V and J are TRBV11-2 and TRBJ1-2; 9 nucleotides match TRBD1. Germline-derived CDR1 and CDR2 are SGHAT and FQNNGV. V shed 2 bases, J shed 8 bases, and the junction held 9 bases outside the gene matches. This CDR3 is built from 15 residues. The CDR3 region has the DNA TGTGCCAGCAGCTTAACAACCTGGACAGGGGACGGCTACACCTTC. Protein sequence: CASSLTTWTGDGYTF.

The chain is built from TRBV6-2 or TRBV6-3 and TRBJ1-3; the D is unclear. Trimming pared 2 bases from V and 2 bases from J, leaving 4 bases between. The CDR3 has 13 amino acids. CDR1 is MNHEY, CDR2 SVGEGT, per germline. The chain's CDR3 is CASSYRPGNTIYF. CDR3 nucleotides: TGTGCCAGCAGTTACCGGCCTGGAAACACCATATATTTT.

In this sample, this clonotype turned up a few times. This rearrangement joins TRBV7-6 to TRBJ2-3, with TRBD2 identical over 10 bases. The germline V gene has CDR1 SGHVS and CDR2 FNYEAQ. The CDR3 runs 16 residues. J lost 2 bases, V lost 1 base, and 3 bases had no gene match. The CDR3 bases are TGTGCCAGCAGCTTAGGAAGCGGGGGGGCCACAGATACGCAGTATTTT. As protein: CASSLGSGGATDTQYF. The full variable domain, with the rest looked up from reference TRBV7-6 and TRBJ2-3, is GAGVSQSPRYKVTKRGQDVALRCDPISGHVSLYWYRQALGQGPEFLTYFNYEAQQDKSGLPNDRFSAERPEGSISTLTIQRTEQRDSAMYRCASSLGSGGATDTQYFGPGTRLTVL.

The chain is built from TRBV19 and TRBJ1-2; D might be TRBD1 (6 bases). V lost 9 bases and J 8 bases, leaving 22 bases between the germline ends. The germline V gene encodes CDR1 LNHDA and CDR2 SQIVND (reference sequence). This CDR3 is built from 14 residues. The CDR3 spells CASRDLGGADGYTF. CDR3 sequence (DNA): TGTGCCAGCAGGGACTTAGGGGGGGCTGACGGCTACACCTTC.

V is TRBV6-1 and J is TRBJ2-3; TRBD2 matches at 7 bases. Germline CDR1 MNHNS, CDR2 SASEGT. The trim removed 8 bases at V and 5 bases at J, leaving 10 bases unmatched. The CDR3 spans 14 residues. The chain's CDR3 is CASEGAGVGDTQYF. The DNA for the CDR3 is TGTGCCAGCGAAGGGGCGGGAGTCGGAGATACGCAGTATTTT.

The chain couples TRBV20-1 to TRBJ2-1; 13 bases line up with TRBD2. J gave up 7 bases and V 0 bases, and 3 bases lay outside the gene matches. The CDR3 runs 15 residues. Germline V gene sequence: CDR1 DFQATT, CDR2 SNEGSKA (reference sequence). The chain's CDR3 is CSARETSGGGNEQFF. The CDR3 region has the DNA TGCAGTGCTAGAGAAACTAGCGGGGGGGGAAATGAGCAGTTCTTC.

CDR3 bases: TGTGCCAGCACCAGGGGGCAGGCCCCTGAAGCTTTCTTT. Translated: CASTRGQAPEAFF. The chain links TRBV6-2 or TRBV6-3 to TRBJ1-1; 8 positions match TRBD1. In germline, CDR1 is MNHEY, CDR2 SVGEGT. The CDR3 sequence is 13 residues long. V lost 7 bases and J lost 6; bases outside the gene matches: 7.